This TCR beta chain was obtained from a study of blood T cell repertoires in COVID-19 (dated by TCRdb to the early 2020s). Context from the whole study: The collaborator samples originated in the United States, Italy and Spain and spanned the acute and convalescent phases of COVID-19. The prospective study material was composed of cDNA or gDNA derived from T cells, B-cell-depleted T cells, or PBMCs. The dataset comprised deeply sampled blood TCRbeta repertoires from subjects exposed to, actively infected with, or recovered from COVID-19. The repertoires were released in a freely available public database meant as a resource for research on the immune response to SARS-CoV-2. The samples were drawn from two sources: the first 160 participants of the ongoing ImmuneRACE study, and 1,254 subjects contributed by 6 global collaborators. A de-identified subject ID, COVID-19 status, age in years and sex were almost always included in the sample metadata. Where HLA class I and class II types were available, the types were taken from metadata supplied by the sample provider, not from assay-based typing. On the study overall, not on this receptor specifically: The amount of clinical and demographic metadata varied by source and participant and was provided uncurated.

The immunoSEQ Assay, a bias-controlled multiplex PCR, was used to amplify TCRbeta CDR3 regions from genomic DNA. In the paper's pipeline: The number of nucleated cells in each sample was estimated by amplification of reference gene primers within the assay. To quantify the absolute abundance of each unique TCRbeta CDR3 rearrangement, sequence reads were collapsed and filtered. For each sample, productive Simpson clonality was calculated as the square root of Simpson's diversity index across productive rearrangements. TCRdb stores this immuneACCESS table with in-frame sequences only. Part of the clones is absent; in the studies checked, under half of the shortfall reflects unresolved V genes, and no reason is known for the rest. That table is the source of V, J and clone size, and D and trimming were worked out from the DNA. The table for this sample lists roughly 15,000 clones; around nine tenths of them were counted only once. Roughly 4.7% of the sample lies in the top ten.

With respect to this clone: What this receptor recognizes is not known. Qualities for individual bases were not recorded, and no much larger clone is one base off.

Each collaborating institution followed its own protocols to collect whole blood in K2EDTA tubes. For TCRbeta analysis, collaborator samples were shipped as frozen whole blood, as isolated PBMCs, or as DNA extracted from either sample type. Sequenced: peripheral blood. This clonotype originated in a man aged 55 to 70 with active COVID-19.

In nucleotide form, the sequence is TGTGCCAGCAGCCAAGAAGCTGCCCTCAATGAGCAGTTCTTC. It specifies CASSQEAALNEQFF. The rearrangement combines TRBV14 with TRBJ2-1, with no D gene named confidently. Taken from cysteine to phenylalanine, the CDR3 has 14 residues. The kept DNA is CDR3 alone, 42 bases in frame from the first base. The junction shows trimming of 0 bases on V and 6 bases on J, plus 9 bases between the germline ends. From a lookup of the germline V gene, CDR1 and CDR2 are SGHDN and FVKESK.